The rows below give T cell receptor beta chains drawn from one sample of a study of control samples from healthy donors and cancer patients. Sequencing used immunoSEQ multiplex PCR; TCRdb keeps in-frame clones, though not all of them. The sample shows about 160,000 clones, around nine tenths of them seen only once. Sequencing used blood. The receptors derive from a man under 40 in good health. The CDR3 runs from the conserved cysteine through the conserved F or W. The D gene is left open where the match is weak. The size of a clone is reported for some rows only, either as once, few or many, or as a class for expanded clones.

v_call: TRBV9; j_call: TRBJ2-2; d_call: TRBD1; clone_size: -; cdr3_aa: CASSVDLGDRGTGELFF; cdr3_nt: TGTGCCAGCAGCGTAGATTTGGGGGACAGGGGAACCGGGGAGCTGTTTTTT
v_call: TRBV9; j_call: TRBJ2-1; d_call: TRBD2; clone_size: -; cdr3_aa: CASTSGAPNEQFF; cdr3_nt: TGTGCCAGTACTAGCGGGGCACCCAATGAGCAGTTCTTC
v_call: TRBV7-8; j_call: TRBJ1-5; d_call: -; clone_size: -; cdr3_aa: CASSYRTALGGQPQHF; cdr3_nt: TGTGCCAGCAGCTACCGGACAGCCCTAGGGGGGCAGCCCCAGCATTTT
v_call: TRBV3-1/TRBV3-2; j_call: TRBJ2-1; d_call: -; clone_size: -; cdr3_aa: CASSQGGRGFF; cdr3_nt: TGTGCCAGCAGCCAAGGAGGGCGGGGTTTCTTC
v_call: TRBV5-1; j_call: TRBJ2-3; d_call: TRBD1; clone_size: -; cdr3_aa: CASSSLRDRVTDTQYF; cdr3_nt: TGCGCCAGCAGCTCGCTCCGGGACAGGGTGACAGATACGCAGTATTTT
v_call: TRBV7-9; j_call: TRBJ2-3; d_call: -; clone_size: -; cdr3_aa: CASSPSLGGSTDTQYF; cdr3_nt: TGTGCCAGCAGCCCCTCCCTGGGGGGTAGCACAGATACGCAGTATTTT
v_call: TRBV19; j_call: TRBJ1-3; d_call: -; clone_size: -; cdr3_aa: CASSSAWVSSGNTIYF; cdr3_nt: TGTGCCAGTAGTTCGGCTTGGGTTTCCTCTGGAAACACCATATATTTT
v_call: TRBV14; j_call: TRBJ2-7; d_call: -; clone_size: -; cdr3_aa: CASSQRDNPYEQYF; cdr3_nt: TGTGCCAGCAGCCAAAGGGACAACCCCTACGAGCAGTACTTC
v_call: TRBV7-2; j_call: TRBJ2-1; d_call: TRBD1; clone_size: once; cdr3_aa: CASSGKLGDRGYNEQFF; cdr3_nt: TGTGCCAGCAGCGGGAAGCTAGGGGACAGGGGTTACAATGAGCAGTTCTTC
v_call: TRBV7-8; j_call: TRBJ1-3; d_call: -; clone_size: -; cdr3_aa: CASSLRPPRVSGNTIYF; cdr3_nt: TGTGCCAGCAGCTTACGGCCGCCGCGAGTTTCTGGAAACACCATATATTTT
v_call: TRBV28; j_call: TRBJ1-4; d_call: -; clone_size: -; cdr3_aa: CASSLEGVTTNEKLFF; cdr3_nt: TGTGCCAGCAGTTTGGAGGGGGTGACAACTAATGAAAAACTGTTTTTT
v_call: TRBV19; j_call: TRBJ1-5; d_call: -; clone_size: -; cdr3_aa: CASSPNRRGGSNQPQHF; cdr3_nt: TGTGCCAGTAGTCCGAACCGCAGAGGGGGGAGCAATCAGCCCCAGCATTTT
v_call: TRBV10-3; j_call: TRBJ1-2; d_call: -; clone_size: -; cdr3_aa: CAISVTGGAVDGYTF; cdr3_nt: TGTGCCATCAGTGTAACCGGGGGGGCGGTGGATGGCTACACCTTC
v_call: TRBV7-8; j_call: TRBJ1-1; d_call: TRBD1; clone_size: -; cdr3_aa: CASSLGQGNTEAFF; cdr3_nt: TGTGCCAGCAGCTTGGGACAGGGGAACACTGAAGCTTTCTTT
v_call: TRBV20-1; j_call: TRBJ2-7; d_call: -; clone_size: -; cdr3_aa: CSARFPFGQYF; cdr3_nt: TGCAGTGCTAGGTTCCCCTTTGGGCAGTACTTC
v_call: TRBV9; j_call: TRBJ2-3; d_call: -; clone_size: -; cdr3_aa: CASSVVSQGTDTQYF; cdr3_nt: TGTGCCAGCAGCGTAGTGTCCCAGGGAACAGATACGCAGTATTTT
v_call: TRBV10-3; j_call: TRBJ1-3; d_call: -; clone_size: -; cdr3_aa: CAISEVTGLSSGNTIYF; cdr3_nt: TGTGCCATCAGTGAGGTTACAGGGCTCAGCTCTGGAAACACCATATATTTT
v_call: TRBV13; j_call: TRBJ1-2; d_call: TRBD1; clone_size: -; cdr3_aa: CASSSRNRQGAYGYTF; cdr3_nt: TGTGCCAGCAGCTCCAGAAACAGACAGGGGGCCTATGGCTACACCTTC
v_call: TRBV7-2; j_call: TRBJ2-1; d_call: -; clone_size: -; cdr3_aa: CASSLMIRGGSNEQFF; cdr3_nt: TGTGCCAGCAGCTTAATGATTAGAGGGGGAAGCAATGAGCAGTTCTTC
v_call: TRBV19; j_call: TRBJ1-1; d_call: TRBD1; clone_size: once; cdr3_aa: CASRPGTVNTEAFF; cdr3_nt: TGTGCCAGTAGACCCGGGACAGTGAACACTGAAGCTTTCTTT
v_call: TRBV7-2; j_call: TRBJ1-5; d_call: TRBD1; clone_size: -; cdr3_aa: CASSVKFGQGGVGQPQHF; cdr3_nt: TGTGCCAGCAGCGTAAAATTCGGACAGGGAGGGGTGGGCCAGCCCCAGCATTTT
v_call: TRBV15; j_call: TRBJ2-7; d_call: -; clone_size: -; cdr3_aa: CATSRGDVTYEQYF; cdr3_nt: TGTGCCACCAGCAGGGGGGACGTTACCTACGAGCAGTACTTC
v_call: TRBV5-6; j_call: TRBJ1-1; d_call: -; clone_size: -; cdr3_aa: CASSLVRTVGMNTEAFF; cdr3_nt: TGTGCCAGCAGCTTGGTTCGCACGGTGGGTATGAACACTGAAGCTTTCTTT
v_call: TRBV5-8; j_call: TRBJ2-1; d_call: -; clone_size: -; cdr3_aa: CAQTIRGSSYNEQFF; cdr3_nt: TGTGCCCAGACAATCCGTGGGAGCTCCTACAATGAGCAGTTCTTC
v_call: TRBV4-2; j_call: TRBJ2-3; d_call: TRBD2; clone_size: -; cdr3_aa: CASSSGHRTDTQYF; cdr3_nt: TGTGCCAGCAGTAGCGGGCACCGCACAGATACGCAGTATTTT
v_call: TRBV6-4; j_call: TRBJ2-1; d_call: -; clone_size: -; cdr3_aa: CASSDSMDKGNEQFF; cdr3_nt: TGTGCCAGCAGTGACTCGATGGACAAGGGCAATGAGCAGTTCTTC
v_call: TRBV2; j_call: TRBJ2-1; d_call: TRBD2; clone_size: -; cdr3_aa: CASSPGLAGRNEQFF; cdr3_nt: TGTGCCAGCAGCCCCGGACTAGCGGGAAGAAATGAGCAGTTCTTC
v_call: TRBV18; j_call: TRBJ2-5; d_call: -; clone_size: -; cdr3_aa: CASSPSRQETQYF; cdr3_nt: TGTGCCAGCTCACCCAGCCGGCAAGAGACCCAGTACTTC
v_call: TRBV27; j_call: TRBJ1-2; d_call: TRBD1; clone_size: -; cdr3_aa: CASSLGRRLKLRQGARIYGYTF; cdr3_nt: TGTGCCAGCAGTTTAGGGAGGAGACTGAAGCTGAGACAGGGGGCCCGTATTTATGGCTACACCTTC
v_call: TRBV27; j_call: TRBJ1-5; d_call: -; clone_size: -; cdr3_aa: CASSSTVSNQPQHF; cdr3_nt: TGTGCCAGCAGTTCGACGGTGAGCAATCAGCCCCAGCATTTT
v_call: TRBV6-5; j_call: TRBJ1-5; d_call: -; clone_size: -; cdr3_aa: CASRLQLYSNQPQHF; cdr3_nt: TGTGCCAGCAGGTTACAGCTTTATAGCAATCAGCCCCAGCATTTT
v_call: TRBV29-1; j_call: TRBJ2-1; d_call: TRBD2; clone_size: -; cdr3_aa: CSGLGGTSAYNEQFF; cdr3_nt: TGCAGCGGGTTGGGCGGGACTAGCGCCTACAATGAGCAGTTCTTC
v_call: TRBV5-6; j_call: TRBJ2-3; d_call: -; clone_size: -; cdr3_aa: CASTPQGPYTDTQYF; cdr3_nt: TGTGCCAGCACCCCCCAGGGGCCCTACACAGATACGCAGTATTTT
v_call: TRBV4-1; j_call: TRBJ2-1; d_call: TRBD1; clone_size: -; cdr3_aa: CASSQGDRGINEQFF; cdr3_nt: TGCGCCAGCAGCCAGGGGGACAGGGGGATCAATGAGCAGTTCTTC
v_call: TRBV7-2; j_call: TRBJ2-7; d_call: -; clone_size: -; cdr3_aa: CASSFESSREQYF; cdr3_nt: TGTGCCAGCAGCTTCGAATCCTCACGCGAGCAGTACTTC
v_call: TRBV19; j_call: TRBJ1-5; d_call: -; clone_size: few; cdr3_aa: CASSVLGTQPQHF; cdr3_nt: TGTGCCAGTAGTGTTCTGGGTACTCAGCCCCAGCATTTT
v_call: TRBV27; j_call: TRBJ2-3; d_call: -; clone_size: -; cdr3_aa: CASRRGTDTQYF; cdr3_nt: TGTGCCAGCAGGCGGGGAACAGATACGCAGTATTTT
v_call: TRBV9; j_call: TRBJ2-7; d_call: TRBD1; clone_size: once; cdr3_aa: CASSGTGQGYEQYF; cdr3_nt: TGTGCCAGCAGCGGAACCGGACAGGGATACGAGCAGTACTTC
v_call: TRBV4-2; j_call: TRBJ2-7; d_call: TRBD1; clone_size: -; cdr3_aa: CASSQGGQGYEQYF; cdr3_nt: TGTGCCAGCAGCCAAGGAGGACAGGGCTACGAGCAGTACTTC
v_call: TRBV12-3/TRBV12-4; j_call: TRBJ1-3; d_call: -; clone_size: once; cdr3_aa: CASSGRQGNTIYF; cdr3_nt: TGTGCCAGCAGTGGCAGACAGGGAAACACCATATATTTT
v_call: TRBV9; j_call: TRBJ1-1; d_call: TRBD1; clone_size: -; cdr3_aa: CASSAGQGAQMGEAFF; cdr3_nt: TGTGCCAGCAGCGCGGGACAGGGGGCGCAGATGGGTGAAGCTTTCTTT